One TCR beta chain is described in this entry. Antigen: not known. Samples each yielded cDNA through eight separate reactions. Each UMI harboured a 6-nucleotide sample barcode and was appended via template switching. TCRdb reanalyzed the 5' RACE reads and collapses them to one entry per CDR3 protein, without DNA. This table holds 150,000 to 200,000 distinct CDR3 sequences. This CDR3 comprises 15 residues. CDR1 and CDR2 (germline): MGHRA, YSYEKL. Per donor there was one draw, yielding a blood sample of around 2.7 ml. These data come from a study of monozygotic twins with inflammatory bowel disease. Study-wide results and caveats: The inverse Simpson measure of TCRbeta diversity was lower in IBD patients than in healthy co-twins.

The chain has TRBV4-1 and TRBJ1-3; the D gene TCRdb calls, TRBD1, cannot be checked with no DNA. The TCR was taken from a human donor with ulcerative colitis or Crohn's disease, or a healthy co-twin of an affected twin (not recorded which). Sample: blood. The CDR3 region is CASSQGRFSGNTIYF.